This is a list of T cell receptor beta chains from one sample in a study of shared clonotypes between healthy human individuals. TCRdb's copy holds only in-frame clones and misses some; the assay was immunoSEQ multiplex PCR. In the table there are around 2.5 million clones, 90% to 95% of which are singletons. Sequenced sample: naive CD4+ T cells from PBMCs. Every receptor here comes from a man between 18 and 29 years old in good health. Some clones in this sample may be carry-over from other donors' samples. The CDR3 runs from the conserved cysteine through the conserved F or W. A D gene is named only where the DNA matches it firmly. Rows may omit the clone size; those that give it use once, few, many or a size class.

size: -
D: TRBD1
V: TRBV28
J: TRBJ2-7
CDR3: CASSLYGTARGQYF
DNA: TGTGCCAGCAGTTTATACGGGACAGCCCGAGGCCAGTACTTC

size: -
D: TRBD1
V: TRBV15
J: TRBJ2-5
CDR3: CATSRVQGPRETQYF
DNA: TGTGCCACCAGCAGAGTACAGGGGCCTCGGGAGACCCAGTACTTC

size: -
D: -
V: TRBV4-2
J: TRBJ2-7
CDR3: CASSQDRGAYEQYF
DNA: TGTGCCAGCAGCCAAGACAGGGGGGCCTACGAGCAGTACTTC

size: few
D: TRBD1
V: TRBV5-4
J: TRBJ1-5
CDR3: CASSSQGAGQPQHF
DNA: TGTGCCAGCAGCTCACAGGGGGCAGGTCAGCCCCAGCATTTT

size: -
D: -
V: TRBV27
J: TRBJ2-1
CDR3: CASTRMQGRKFNEQFF
DNA: TGTGCCAGCACCAGAATGCAGGGGCGGAAGTTCAATGAGCAGTTCTTC

size: few
D: -
V: TRBV2
J: TRBJ1-1
CDR3: CASSEQVWGEAFF
DNA: TGTGCCAGCAGTGAACAGGTTTGGGGTGAAGCTTTCTTT

size: once
D: TRBD2
V: TRBV27
J: TRBJ2-1
CDR3: CANHTLAGEGGEQFF
DNA: TGTGCCAACCATACCCTAGCGGGAGAAGGTGGTGAGCAGTTCTTC

size: -
D: -
V: TRBV6-1
J: TRBJ2-1
CDR3: CASTPGGPYNEQFF
DNA: TGTGCCAGCACCCCGGGTGGGCCGTACAATGAGCAGTTCTTC

size: -
D: -
V: TRBV11-2
J: TRBJ1-3
CDR3: CASSLARAGYGNTIYF
DNA: TGTGCCAGCAGCTTGGCGAGGGCAGGGTATGGAAACACCATATATTTT

size: -
D: TRBD1
V: TRBV28
J: TRBJ2-5
CDR3: CASSSDRGRETQYF
DNA: TGTGCCAGCAGTTCCGACAGGGGGCGCGAGACCCAGTACTTC

size: -
D: -
V: TRBV7-2
J: TRBJ2-7
CDR3: CASSALGVPPEQYF
DNA: TGTGCCAGCAGCGCCCTGGGGGTCCCTCCCGAGCAGTACTTC

size: -
D: TRBD1
V: TRBV30
J: TRBJ1-2
CDR3: CAWSGGMGYGYTF
DNA: TGTGCCTGGTCAGGGGGTATGGGCTATGGCTACACCTTC

size: -
D: TRBD1
V: TRBV27
J: TRBJ2-6
CDR3: CASSIHFRTGEAGANVLTF
DNA: TGTGCCAGCAGTATCCACTTTAGGACAGGGGAGGCTGGGGCCAACGTCCTGACTTTC

size: -
D: TRBD2
V: TRBV28
J: TRBJ2-7
CDR3: CASSTAGASSYEQYF
DNA: TGTGCCAGCAGTACAGCGGGGGCGAGCTCCTACGAGCAGTACTTC

size: -
D: -
V: TRBV19
J: TRBJ2-5
CDR3: CASMQRRQETQYF
DNA: TGTGCCAGTATGCAGCGTCGCCAAGAGACCCAGTACTTC

size: -
D: -
V: TRBV29-1
J: TRBJ2-3
CDR3: CSVVAALTDTQYF
DNA: TGCAGCGTTGTGGCAGCCCTCACAGATACGCAGTATTTT

size: -
D: -
V: TRBV5-1
J: TRBJ2-7
CDR3: CASSQDRSVYEQYF
DNA: TGCGCCAGCAGCCAGGACCGGTCTGTCTACGAGCAGTACTTC

size: -
D: TRBD2
V: TRBV5-1
J: TRBJ2-3
CDR3: CASSIASGYTDTQYF
DNA: TGCGCCAGCAGCATCGCTAGCGGGTACACAGATACGCAGTATTTT

size: -
D: TRBD1
V: TRBV28
J: TRBJ1-2
CDR3: CASRPNRGPKNYGYTF
DNA: TGTGCCAGCAGACCCAACAGGGGTCCCAAAAACTATGGCTACACCTTC

size: once
D: TRBD2
V: TRBV7-2
J: TRBJ2-3
CDR3: CASSNRLAGPTDTQYF
DNA: TGTGCCAGCAGCAATCGACTAGCGGGTCCCACAGATACGCAGTATTTT

size: -
D: -
V: TRBV10-1
J: TRBJ2-7
CDR3: CASSEPGRLPYEQYF
DNA: TGCGCCAGCAGTGAACCCGGGAGACTCCCCTACGAGCAGTACTTC

size: -
D: TRBD1
V: TRBV2
J: TRBJ2-6
CDR3: CASSPGQGISSGANVLTF
DNA: TGTGCCAGCAGTCCGGGACAGGGGATTTCGTCTGGGGCCAACGTCCTGACTTTC

size: -
D: -
V: TRBV11-2
J: TRBJ2-5
CDR3: CASSFTRGETQYF
DNA: TGTGCCAGCAGCTTTACTAGGGGGGAGACCCAGTACTTC

size: -
D: -
V: TRBV4-3
J: TRBJ2-7
CDR3: CASSQALRSGDEQYF
DNA: TGCGCCAGCAGCCAAGCCCTAAGATCGGGGGACGAGCAGTACTTC

size: -
D: TRBD1
V: TRBV19
J: TRBJ1-2
CDR3: CASSIEGGDGYTF
DNA: TGTGCCAGTAGTATAGAAGGGGGCGATGGCTACACCTTC

size: -
D: -
V: TRBV11-1
J: TRBJ1-1
CDR3: CASRGKVGDTEAFF
DNA: TGTGCCAGCAGGGGAAAGGTGGGGGACACTGAAGCTTTCTTT

size: once
D: -
V: TRBV6-1
J: TRBJ1-5
CDR3: CASKQGPHQPQHF
DNA: TGTGCCAGCAAACAGGGCCCCCATCAGCCCCAGCATTTT

size: -
D: TRBD1
V: TRBV7-6
J: TRBJ1-5
CDR3: CASSLGQGHNQPQHF
DNA: TGTGCCAGCAGCTTAGGACAGGGTCACAATCAGCCCCAGCATTTT

size: once
D: TRBD2
V: TRBV28
J: TRBJ2-1
CDR3: CASSFLEAGNYNEQFF
DNA: TGTGCCAGCAGTTTTCTCGAAGCGGGAAACTACAATGAGCAGTTCTTC

size: -
D: -
V: TRBV15
J: TRBJ1-2
CDR3: CATSRDTGGLTPTSTF
DNA: TGTGCCACCAGCAGAGATACCGGTGGACTGACTCCCACCTCCACCTTC

size: once
D: TRBD2
V: TRBV6-5
J: TRBJ2-1
CDR3: CASSPREAPANEQFF
DNA: TGTGCCAGCAGTCCACGGGAGGCCCCCGCCAATGAGCAGTTCTTC

size: -
D: TRBD2
V: TRBV6-1
J: TRBJ2-1
CDR3: CASSERASGSSYNEQFF
DNA: TGTGCCAGCAGTGAACGGGCTAGCGGGAGCTCCTACAATGAGCAGTTCTTC

size: once
D: TRBD1
V: TRBV25-1
J: TRBJ2-7
CDR3: CASTSLQDRGYEQYF
DNA: TGTGCCAGCACTTCCCTTCAGGACAGGGGCTACGAGCAGTACTTC

size: -
D: -
V: TRBV18
J: TRBJ2-3
CDR3: CASSPPSQTDTQYF
DNA: TGTGCCAGCTCACCACCTTCGCAGACAGATACGCAGTATTTT

size: -
D: -
V: TRBV6-5
J: TRBJ1-2
CDR3: CASSTGQHYGYTF
DNA: TGTGCCAGCAGTACTGGACAGCACTATGGCTACACCTTC

size: -
D: TRBD2
V: TRBV6-5
J: TRBJ2-1
CDR3: CASSFQRRGYNEQFF
DNA: TGTGCCAGCAGTTTCCAGCGGCGGGGGTACAATGAGCAGTTCTTC

size: -
D: TRBD2
V: TRBV5-8
J: TRBJ2-7
CDR3: CASSLAGTSIHEQYF
DNA: TGTGCCAGCAGCTTGGCCGGGACTAGTATTCACGAGCAGTACTTC

size: -
D: -
V: TRBV5-8
J: TRBJ2-3
CDR3: CASRPRPGDTQYF
DNA: TGTGCCAGCAGACCCAGACCTGGAGATACGCAGTATTTT

size: -
D: -
V: TRBV5-1
J: TRBJ1-5
CDR3: CASSLGGISNQPQHF
DNA: TGCGCCAGCAGCTTGGGAGGTATTAGCAATCAGCCCCAGCATTTT

size: -
D: -
V: TRBV5-1
J: TRBJ2-5
CDR3: CASSSGLQSVRTQYF
DNA: TGCGCCAGCAGCTCGGGACTCCAATCGGTGAGGACCCAGTACTTC

size: -
D: TRBD1
V: TRBV5-1
J: TRBJ2-3
CDR3: CASRQGAHAPDTQYF
DNA: TGCGCCAGCAGACAGGGGGCTCATGCCCCAGATACGCAGTATTTT

size: -
D: TRBD2
V: TRBV19
J: TRBJ2-1
CDR3: CASSTTSGAARQFF
DNA: TGTGCCAGTAGCACGACTAGCGGAGCCGCCCGGCAGTTCTTC

size: -
D: TRBD2
V: TRBV9
J: TRBJ2-1
CDR3: CASSVGTSASYNEQFF
DNA: TGTGCCAGCAGCGTAGGAACTAGCGCTTCCTACAATGAGCAGTTCTTC

size: -
D: -
V: TRBV28
J: TRBJ1-5
CDR3: CASSLGGDQPQHF
DNA: TGTGCCAGCAGTTTGGGGGGGGATCAGCCCCAGCATTTT

size: -
D: -
V: TRBV28
J: TRBJ1-4
CDR3: CASSLRQEVGEKLFF
DNA: TGTGCCAGCAGTTTGAGGCAAGAGGTCGGAGAAAAACTGTTTTTT

size: -
D: TRBD1
V: TRBV18
J: TRBJ1-4
CDR3: CASSPTYQGVEKLFF
DNA: TGTGCCAGCTCACCAACCTATCAGGGGGTCGAAAAACTGTTTTTT

size: -
D: -
V: TRBV5-4
J: TRBJ2-1
CDR3: CASSRGPPDEQFF
DNA: TGTGCCAGCAGCCGTGGCCCGCCAGATGAGCAGTTCTTC

size: -
D: -
V: TRBV18
J: TRBJ1-1
CDR3: CASSSGYDTEAFF
DNA: TGTGCCAGCTCATCAGGGTATGACACTGAAGCTTTCTTT

size: once
D: -
V: TRBV5-6
J: TRBJ1-3
CDR3: CASSWGLTLSGNTIYF
DNA: TGTGCCAGCAGCTGGGGATTGACGCTCTCTGGAAACACCATATATTTT

size: -
D: -
V: TRBV28
J: TRBJ1-3
CDR3: CASSPPGFSSGNTIYF
DNA: TGTGCCAGCAGTCCTCCGGGCTTCAGCTCTGGAAACACCATATATTTT

size: once
D: TRBD1
V: TRBV18
J: TRBJ1-2
CDR3: CASSPLSGGTYGYTF
DNA: TGTGCCAGCTCACCCCTATCAGGGGGGACCTATGGCTACACCTTC

size: once
D: TRBD1
V: TRBV5-5
J: TRBJ1-2
CDR3: CASSLFIQGPAPGYTF
DNA: TGTGCCAGCAGCTTGTTCATACAGGGGCCCGCCCCGGGCTACACCTTC

size: -
D: TRBD2
V: TRBV5-4
J: TRBJ2-7
CDR3: CASSSGLAAYEQYF
DNA: TGTGCCAGCAGCTCGGGACTAGCGGCCTACGAGCAGTACTTC

size: -
D: -
V: TRBV7-9
J: TRBJ2-7
CDR3: CASSGFGGGEQYF
DNA: TGTGCCAGCAGCGGGTTCGGGGGTGGCGAGCAGTACTTC